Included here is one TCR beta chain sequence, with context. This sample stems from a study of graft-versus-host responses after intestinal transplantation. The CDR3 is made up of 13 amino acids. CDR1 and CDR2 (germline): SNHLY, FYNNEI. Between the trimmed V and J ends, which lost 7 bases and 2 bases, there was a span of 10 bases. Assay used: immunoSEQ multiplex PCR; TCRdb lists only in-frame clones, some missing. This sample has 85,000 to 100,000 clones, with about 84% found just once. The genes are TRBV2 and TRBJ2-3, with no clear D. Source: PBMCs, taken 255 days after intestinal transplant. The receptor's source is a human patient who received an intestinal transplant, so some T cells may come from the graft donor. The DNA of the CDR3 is TGTGCCAGCATCGGCAGGATCACAGATACGCAGTATTTT. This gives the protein CASIGRITDTQYF. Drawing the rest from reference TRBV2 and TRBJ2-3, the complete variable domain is EPEVTQTPSHQVTQMGQEVILRCVPISNHLYFYWYRQILGQKVEFLVSFYNNEISEKSEIFDDQFSVERPDGSNFTLKIRSTKLEDSAMYFCASIGRITDTQYFGPGTRLTVL.